The rows below give T cell receptor beta chains drawn from one sample of a study of cytomegalovirus exposure and HLA in healthy donors. The assay was immunoSEQ multiplex PCR, and TCRdb's table has in-frame clones only and misses some. The profile shows fewer than 250,000 clones, around 84% of them singletons. Sequencing input: PBMCs. The receptors here all came from a woman younger than 35 in good health and CMV-seronegative. CDR3s include the opening cysteine and the closing phenylalanine or tryptophan. A D gene is named only where the DNA matches it firmly. Only some rows state a clone size, as once, few, many or a class for expanded clones.

abundance	j_gene	d_gene	v_gene	CDR3nt	CDR3aa
NA	TRBJ2-1	TRBD2	TRBV19	TGTGCCAGTAGTTTACCGACTAGCGAGTGGAATGAGCAGTTCTTC	CASSLPTSEWNEQFF
NA	TRBJ1-5	NA	TRBV6-1	TGTGCCAGCAGTGAACAGGGCGGTCAGCCCCAGCATTTT	CASSEQGGQPQHF
NA	TRBJ1-6	NA	TRBV28	TGTGCCAGCAGTTTCGGCAGGGTCTCACCCCTCCACTTT	CASSFGRVSPLHF
NA	TRBJ1-6	NA	TRBV28	TGTGCCAGCAAATCAGGGAATTCACCCCTCCACTTT	CASKSGNSPLHF
NA	TRBJ1-1	NA	TRBV29-1	TGCAGCGCTAGAGGGGGAATCACTGAAGCTTTCTTT	CSARGGITEAFF
NA	TRBJ1-1	TRBD1	TRBV5-6	TGTGCCAGCAGCCCTACAGGGGGCGTCACTGAAGCTTTCTTT	CASSPTGGVTEAFF
NA	TRBJ2-3	NA	TRBV6-1	TGTGCCAGCAGTTTAATCAGTCGTGCAGATACGCAGTATTTT	CASSLISRADTQYF
NA	TRBJ2-5	NA	TRBV9	TGTGCCAGCAGCCCCCGACCCAGGGAGACCCAGTACTTC	CASSPRPRETQYF
NA	TRBJ1-1	NA	TRBV6-1	TGTGCCAGCACAAAGGGGCCGAGCACTGAAGCTTTCTTT	CASTKGPSTEAFF
NA	TRBJ1-2	TRBD1	TRBV7-2	TGTGCCAGCAGCGTAATACAGGGGGCTACTGGCTACACCTTC	CASSVIQGATGYTF
NA	TRBJ1-1	NA	TRBV5-4	TGTGCCAGCAGCTTAACGGGAATGGGGAAAGCTTTCTTT	CASSLTGMGKAFF
NA	TRBJ2-3	TRBD2	TRBV5-4	TGTGCCAGCAGCCTCGGGACTAGCGGAGCCACAGATACGCAGTATTTT	CASSLGTSGATDTQYF
NA	TRBJ2-7	NA	TRBV28	TGTGCCAGCAGTCCCCCGGTACTCTACGAGCAGTACTTC	CASSPPVLYEQYF
few	TRBJ1-5	NA	TRBV6-5	TGTGCCAGCAGTCCGGGGGGGCGAGGACAGCCCCAGCATTTT	CASSPGGRGQPQHF
NA	TRBJ2-3	NA	TRBV20-1	TGCAGTGCTAGTCGGACAGATACGCAGTATTTT	CSASRTDTQYF
NA	TRBJ2-3	TRBD1	TRBV2	TGTGCCAGCAGTGGGACAGGGGGCACAGATACGCAGTATTTT	CASSGTGGTDTQYF
NA	TRBJ2-1	TRBD1	TRBV5-1	TGCGCCAGCAGCAGGGACAGGTTGTACAATGAGCAGTTCTTC	CASSRDRLYNEQFF
NA	TRBJ2-5	NA	TRBV7-2	TGTGCCAGCAGCTGGGGCAGGAGCCAGGAGACCCAGTACTTC	CASSWGRSQETQYF
NA	TRBJ2-7	NA	TRBV13	TGTGCCAGCAGCAGCCGGGACGGGGAGGAATACGAGCAGTACTTC	CASSSRDGEEYEQYF
NA	TRBJ2-5	NA	TRBV7-8	TGTGCCAGCAGCTCCGGGTGGACTACGCGTGAGACCCAGTACTTC	CASSSGWTTRETQYF
once	TRBJ1-2	TRBD1	TRBV28	TGTGCCAGCATTCCCCCCGGGACAGGGGCTGGCTACACCTTC	CASIPPGTGAGYTF
NA	TRBJ1-3	NA	TRBV11-3	TGTGCCAGCAGCTTAATACCGGCGGGGGGAAACACCATATATTTT	CASSLIPAGGNTIYF
few	TRBJ2-3	NA	TRBV4-3	TGCGCCAGCAGCCAAGATGAGGGGGCAGATACGCAGTATTTT	CASSQDEGADTQYF
NA	TRBJ1-1	TRBD1	TRBV5-1	TGCGCCAGCAGCTGGGGACAGGGAGACACTGAAGCTTTCTTT	CASSWGQGDTEAFF
NA	TRBJ2-1	NA	TRBV11-2	TGTGCCAGCAGCTTAGATGTCAAATTCAATGAGCAGTTCTTC	CASSLDVKFNEQFF
NA	TRBJ1-1	NA	TRBV27	TGTGCCAGCAGCCAGGGCTCCACTGAAGCTTTCTTT	CASSQGSTEAFF
NA	TRBJ2-7	TRBD1	TRBV5-6	TGTGCCAGCTGCGAGGGGACAGGGGTCCACGAGCAGTACTTC	CASCEGTGVHEQYF
NA	TRBJ2-4	TRBD2	TRBV10-3	TGTGCCATCAGTGAGGGGACTAGCGGGGACATTCAGTACTTC	CAISEGTSGDIQYF
NA	TRBJ2-3	TRBD1	TRBV9	TGTGCCAGCAGCAAGGGACAGGGGAGCACAGATACGCAGTATTTT	CASSKGQGSTDTQYF
NA	TRBJ2-2	NA	TRBV6-6	TGTGCCAGCAGTACCCGGGGGGCGGTGAACACCGGGGAGCTGTTTTTT	CASSTRGAVNTGELFF
NA	TRBJ2-2	NA	TRBV4-1	TGCGCCAGCAGCCAAGAAGGTACAGGTCGGTCCGGGGAGCTGTTTTTT	CASSQEGTGRSGELFF
NA	TRBJ1-2	NA	TRBV29-1	TGCAGCGTTGAATCGGAGTACTATGGCTACACCTTC	CSVESEYYGYTF
NA	TRBJ1-1	TRBD1	TRBV5-6	TGTGCCAGCAGCGCCCGACAGGGGATTTACACTGAAGCTTTCTTT	CASSARQGIYTEAFF
once	TRBJ2-1	NA	TRBV18	TGTGCCAGCTCACCACCCCTCTTGAGACACACATACAATGAGCAGTTCTTC	CASSPPLLRHTYNEQFF
NA	TRBJ2-1	NA	TRBV7-8	TGTGCCAGCAGCTTAGGGGCAAAAACTGAGCAGTTCTTC	CASSLGAKTEQFF
NA	TRBJ2-5	TRBD2	TRBV7-9	TGTGCCAGCAGCACCCAAGCGGGGGGGAGGAGGGAGACCCAGTACTTC	CASSTQAGGRRETQYF
NA	TRBJ1-2	TRBD1	TRBV6-1	TGTGCCAGCAGCCGGGACAGGGGGAACTATGGCTACACCTTC	CASSRDRGNYGYTF
NA	TRBJ1-1	NA	TRBV11-2	TGTGCCAGCAGCCTCGCACTGATGAACACTGAAGCTTTCTTT	CASSLALMNTEAFF
NA	TRBJ2-3	TRBD2	TRBV19	TGTGCCAGTAGTATAGCACAGGGTACCGGGACTAGGGGGTATACGCAGTATTTT	CASSIAQGTGTRGYTQYF
NA	TRBJ1-6	TRBD1	TRBV28	TGTGCCACTAAACCCCTCCCAGGGGGCTCCTATAATTCACCCCTCCACTTT	CATKPLPGGSYNSPLHF
few	TRBJ1-1	NA	TRBV2	TGTGCCAGCAGTGATGGCTTCACAGCCGCGAACACTGAAGCTTTCTTT	CASSDGFTAANTEAFF
NA	TRBJ2-7	TRBD1	TRBV27	TGTGCCAGCAGTTTAAGGGGACAGGGATTCTACGAGCAGTACTTC	CASSLRGQGFYEQYF
NA	TRBJ1-5	TRBD1	TRBV28	TGTGCCAGTTCTAGGGACAGGGGGTCCCAGCCCCAGCATTTT	CASSRDRGSQPQHF
NA	TRBJ1-1	NA	TRBV19	TGTGCCAGTAGTGCCTGGGGCGTTGAAGCTTTCTTT	CASSAWGVEAFF
NA	TRBJ2-3	TRBD2	TRBV19	TGTGCCAGTAGGGGGACTAGGACTAGCACAGATACGCAGTATTTT	CASRGTRTSTDTQYF
NA	TRBJ2-3	TRBD2	TRBV27	TGTGCCAGCAGTCTCTTCCGGGGGGGCCTCGGCACAGATACGCAGTATTTT	CASSLFRGGLGTDTQYF
NA	TRBJ2-5	NA	TRBV27	TGTGCCAGCAGTTTGGAAAGCGGCAGTCTGGAGACCCAGTACTTC	CASSLESGSLETQYF
NA	TRBJ1-6	NA	TRBV11-3	TGTGCCAGCAGCTTAGAGATGACAGCCAATAATTCACCCCTCCACTTT	CASSLEMTANNSPLHF
once	TRBJ2-1	TRBD2	TRBV9	TGTGCCAGCAGTCTGGAGCGGGAGACCTACAATGAGCAGTTCTTC	CASSLERETYNEQFF
NA	TRBJ2-7	NA	TRBV29-1	TGCAGCGTTGAAGCTGAGGGGCACAGGGGAGGTTTCGAGCAGTACTTC	CSVEAEGHRGGFEQYF
NA	TRBJ2-3	NA	TRBV7-9	TGTGCCAGCAGCTTCGTACAGGGAGATACGCAGTATTTT	CASSFVQGDTQYF
NA	TRBJ1-1	TRBD1	TRBV5-1	TGCGCCAGCAGCCCGGACAGGGGGTGGATGAACACTGAAGCTTTCTTT	CASSPDRGWMNTEAFF
once	TRBJ2-3	TRBD2	TRBV19	TGTGCCAGTAGTATAGACCCTAGCGGGGGGCTGACTAGCACAGATACGCAGTATTTT	CASSIDPSGGLTSTDTQYF
NA	TRBJ2-5	TRBD2	TRBV9	TGTGCCAGCAGCGTAGGGGTAGCGGGAGGCCAAGAGACCCAGTACTTC	CASSVGVAGGQETQYF